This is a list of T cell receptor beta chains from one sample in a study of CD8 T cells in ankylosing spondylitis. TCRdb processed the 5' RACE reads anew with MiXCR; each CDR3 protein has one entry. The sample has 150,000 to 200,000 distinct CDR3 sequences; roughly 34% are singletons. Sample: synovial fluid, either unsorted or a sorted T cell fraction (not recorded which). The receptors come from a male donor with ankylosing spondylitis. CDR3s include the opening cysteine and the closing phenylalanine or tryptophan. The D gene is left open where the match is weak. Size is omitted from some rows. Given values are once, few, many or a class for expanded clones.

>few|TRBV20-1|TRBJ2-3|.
CSASTGRGGADTQYF
TGCAGTGCTAGTACCGGGAGAGGGGGAGCAGATACGCAGTATTTT
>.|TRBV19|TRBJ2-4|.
CASSKGGSAKNIQYF
TGTGCCAGTAGTAAAGGAGGGTCCGCCAAAAACATTCAGTACTTC
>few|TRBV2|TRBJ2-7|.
CASRGGTGAYEQYF
TGTGCCAGCAGGGGGGGGACAGGAGCCTACGAGCAGTACTTC
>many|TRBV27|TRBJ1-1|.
CASSLQTGNTEAFF
TGTGCCAGCAGTTTACAGACAGGGAACACTGAAGCTTTCTTT
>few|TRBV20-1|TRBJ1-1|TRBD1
CSARTGQRGTEAFF
TGCAGTGCTCGGACAGGGCAGCGGGGCACTGAAGCTTTCTTT
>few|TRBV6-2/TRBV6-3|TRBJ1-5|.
CASTIYSNQPQHF
TGTGCCAGCACCATCTATAGCAATCAGCCCCAGCATTTT
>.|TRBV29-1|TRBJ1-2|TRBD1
CSGTGADGYTF
TGCAGCGGTACAGGGGCGGATGGCTACACCTTC
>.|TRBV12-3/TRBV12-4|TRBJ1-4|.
CASSPAWGATNEKLFF
TGTGCCAGCAGTCCTGCCTGGGGGGCGACTAATGAAAAACTGTTTTTT
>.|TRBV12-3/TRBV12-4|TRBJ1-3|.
CASSSQAGSGNTIYF
TGTGCCAGCAGCTCCCAGGCTGGCTCTGGAAACACCATATATTTT
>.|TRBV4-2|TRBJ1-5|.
CASSQENQPQHF
TGTGCCAGCAGCCAGGAGAATCAGCCCCAGCATTTT
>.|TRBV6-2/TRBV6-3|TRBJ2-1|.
CASRLDSLYNEQFF
TGTGCCAGCAGACTCGACTCACTTTACAATGAGCAGTTCTTC
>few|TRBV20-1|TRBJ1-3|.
CSGTENPGNTIYF
TGCAGTGGGACAGAAAATCCTGGAAACACCATATATTTT
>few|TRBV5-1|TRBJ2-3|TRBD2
CASSLVLAGADTQYF
TGCGCCAGCAGCTTGGTACTAGCGGGGGCAGATACGCAGTATTTT
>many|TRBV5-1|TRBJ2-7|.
CASSSSYEQYF
TGCGCCAGCAGCTCTAGCTACGAGCAGTACTTC
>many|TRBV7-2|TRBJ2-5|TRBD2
CASSPQTSGGQETQYF
TGTGCCAGCAGCCCCCAGACTAGCGGGGGCCAAGAGACCCAGTACTTC
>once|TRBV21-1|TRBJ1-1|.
CASSKARGLNTEAFF
TGTGCCAGCAGCAAAGCGCGGGGCTTGAACACTGAAGCTTTCTTT
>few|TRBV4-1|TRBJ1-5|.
CASSQEGGQPQHF
TGCGCCAGCAGCCAAGAAGGGGGTCAGCCCCAGCATTTT
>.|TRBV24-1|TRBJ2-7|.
CATSDPQRGREQYF
TGTGCCACCAGTGATCCCCAAAGGGGCCGGGAGCAGTACTTC
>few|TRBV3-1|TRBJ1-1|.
CASSQGYYRDTEAFF
TGTGCCAGCAGCCAAGGGTACTACAGGGACACTGAAGCTTTCTTT
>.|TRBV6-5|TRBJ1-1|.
CASSYSEVRFF
TGTGCCAGCAGTTACTCGGAGGTTCGATTCTTT
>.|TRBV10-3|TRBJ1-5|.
CAISGGHSNQPQHF
TGTGCCATCAGTGGAGGCCATAGCAATCAGCCCCAGCATTTT
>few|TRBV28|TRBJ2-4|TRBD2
CASSRNTGTRSIQYF
TGTGCCAGCAGTCGCAATACCGGGACTAGGAGCATTCAGTACTTC
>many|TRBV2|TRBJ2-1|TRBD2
CASTGLASYNEQFF
TGTGCCAGCACGGGACTAGCATCCTACAATGAGCAGTTCTTC
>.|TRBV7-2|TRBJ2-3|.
CASSDSDTQYF
TGTGCCAGCAGCGATTCCGATACGCAGTATTTT
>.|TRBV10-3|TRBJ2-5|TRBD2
CAILAGVGETQYF
TGTGCCATACTAGCGGGAGTAGGTGAGACCCAGTACTTC
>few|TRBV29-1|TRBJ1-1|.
CSGCLERGTEAFF
TGCAGCGGATGCCTTGAGCGGGGGACTGAAGCTTTCTTT
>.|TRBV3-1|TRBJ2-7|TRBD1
CASSRRTGSEQYF
TGTGCCAGCAGCCGCCGGACAGGGAGCGAGCAGTACTTC